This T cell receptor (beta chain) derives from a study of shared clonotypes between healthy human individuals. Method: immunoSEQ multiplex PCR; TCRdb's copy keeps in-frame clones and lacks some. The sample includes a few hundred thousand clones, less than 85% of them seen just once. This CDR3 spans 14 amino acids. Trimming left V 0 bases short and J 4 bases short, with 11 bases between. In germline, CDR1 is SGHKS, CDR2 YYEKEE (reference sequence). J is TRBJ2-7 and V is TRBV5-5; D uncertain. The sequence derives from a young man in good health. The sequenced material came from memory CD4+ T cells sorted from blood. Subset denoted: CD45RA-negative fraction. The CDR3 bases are TGTGCCAGCAGCTTGGGTCTAGACGGTTACGAGCAGTACTTC. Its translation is CASSLGLDGYEQYF.